This TCR beta chain derives from a study of cytomegalovirus exposure and HLA in healthy donors. Findings and caveats of the study: The majority of CMV-associated TCR beta chains were reported as apparently HLA-restricted in a later analysis. Most sequenced TCRs were rare (though some public TCRs occurred in many donors). Presence/absence analyses took donor sequencing depth as roughly uniform.

CDR1 and CDR2 (germline): SGDLS, YYNGEE. CDR3 length equals 14 residues. V gave up 2 bases and J gave up 7 bases, with 15 bases separating them. As for this clone: What it binds is unknown.

Researchers ran the PCR with 60 Vbeta and 13 Jbeta primers. Produced via immunoSEQ multiplex PCR; TCRdb's table is partial and in-frame only. The sample holds 100,000 to 150,000 clones. Sample: PBMCs. V and J are TRBV9 and TRBJ1-2, with D maybe TRBD1 (6 bases). The origin of this receptor is a woman aged 40 to 50 in good health and CMV-seronegative. CDR3 residues: CASSVPSTGFGYTF. The CDR3 nucleotides are TGTGCCAGCAGCGTCCCATCGACAGGCTTTGGCTACACCTTC. Filled out from reference TRBV9 and TRBJ1-2, the complete variable domain reads DSGVTQTPKHLITATGQRVTLRCSPRSGDLSVYWYQQSLDQGLQFLIQYYNGEERAKGNILERFSAQQFPDLHSELNLSSLELGDSALYFCASSVPSTGFGYTFGSGTRLTVV.